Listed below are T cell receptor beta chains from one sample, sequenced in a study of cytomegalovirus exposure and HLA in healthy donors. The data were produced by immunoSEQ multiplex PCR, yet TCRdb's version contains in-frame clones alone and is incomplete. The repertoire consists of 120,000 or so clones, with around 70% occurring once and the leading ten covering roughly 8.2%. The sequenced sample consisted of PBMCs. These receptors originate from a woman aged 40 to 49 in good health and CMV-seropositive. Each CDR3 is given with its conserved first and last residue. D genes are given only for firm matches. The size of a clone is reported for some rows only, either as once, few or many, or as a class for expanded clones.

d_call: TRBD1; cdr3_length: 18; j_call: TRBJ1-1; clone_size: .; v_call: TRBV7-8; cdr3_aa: CASRRMQGQGFYYSEAFF; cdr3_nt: TGTGCCAGCAGACGGATGCAGGGACAGGGTTTTTATTATAGTGAAGCTTTCTTT
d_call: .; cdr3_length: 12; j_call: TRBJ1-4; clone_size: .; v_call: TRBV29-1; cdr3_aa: CSGLGGEEKLFF; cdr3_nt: TGCAGCGGTTTGGGGGGAGAAGAAAAACTGTTTTTT
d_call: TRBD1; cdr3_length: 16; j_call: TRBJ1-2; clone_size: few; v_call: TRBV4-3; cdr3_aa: CASSQILTGEGYGYTF; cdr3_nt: TGCGCCAGCAGCCAAATTCTGACAGGGGAGGGCTATGGCTACACCTTC
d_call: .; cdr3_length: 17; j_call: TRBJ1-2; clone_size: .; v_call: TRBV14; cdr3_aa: CASSQAGGILRSYGYTF; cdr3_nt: TGTGCCAGCAGCCAAGCTGGAGGGATCCTTAGGAGCTATGGCTACACCTTC
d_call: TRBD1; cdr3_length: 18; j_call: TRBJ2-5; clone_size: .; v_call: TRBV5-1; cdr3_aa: CASSYAGTGGSGQETQYF; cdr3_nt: TGCGCCAGCAGCTATGCCGGGACAGGGGGCAGTGGCCAAGAGACCCAGTACTTC
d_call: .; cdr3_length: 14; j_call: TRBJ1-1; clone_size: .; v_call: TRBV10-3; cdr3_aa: CAISESQGNTEAFF; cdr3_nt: TGTGCCATCAGTGAGTCACAGGGGAACACTGAAGCTTTCTTT
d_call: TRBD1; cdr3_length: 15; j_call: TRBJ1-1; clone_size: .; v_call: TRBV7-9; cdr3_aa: CASSPRDRVNTEAFF; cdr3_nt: TGTGCCAGCAGCCCCCGGGACAGGGTGAACACTGAAGCTTTCTTT
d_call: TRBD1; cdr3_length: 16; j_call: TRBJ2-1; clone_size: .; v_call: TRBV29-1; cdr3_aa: CSVAVPGQGKDNEQFF; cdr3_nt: TGCAGCGTTGCGGTCCCGGGACAGGGGAAGGACAATGAGCAGTTCTTC
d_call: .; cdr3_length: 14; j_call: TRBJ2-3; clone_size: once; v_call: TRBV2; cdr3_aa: CASSSQGPTDTQYF; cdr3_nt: TGTGCCAGCAGTAGCCAGGGTCCCACAGATACGCAGTATTTT
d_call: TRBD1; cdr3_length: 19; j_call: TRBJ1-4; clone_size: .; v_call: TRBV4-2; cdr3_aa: CASSQARTGGRLTNEKLFF; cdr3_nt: TGTGCCAGCAGCCAAGCCAGGACAGGGGGGAGGTTAACTAATGAAAAACTGTTTTTT
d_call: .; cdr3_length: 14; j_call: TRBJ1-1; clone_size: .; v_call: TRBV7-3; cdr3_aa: CASSFITENTEAFF; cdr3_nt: TGTGCCAGCAGCTTTATAACAGAGAACACTGAAGCTTTCTTT
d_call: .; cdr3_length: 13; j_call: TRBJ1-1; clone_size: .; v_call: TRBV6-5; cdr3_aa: CASSYSPRREAFF; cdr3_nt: TGTGCCAGCAGTTACTCGCCGCGGCGCGAAGCTTTCTTT
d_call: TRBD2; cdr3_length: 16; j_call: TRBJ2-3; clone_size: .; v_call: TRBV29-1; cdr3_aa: CSVEGGGTSSTDTQYF; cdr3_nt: TGCAGCGTTGAAGGCGGGGGGACCTCTTCCACAGATACGCAGTATTTT
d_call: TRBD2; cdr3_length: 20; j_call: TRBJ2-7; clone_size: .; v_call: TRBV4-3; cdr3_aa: CASSQGHPLSLEAGGAEQYF; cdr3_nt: TGCGCCAGCAGCCAAGGCCACCCCCTCTCTCTAGAAGCGGGGGGGGCGGAGCAGTACTTC
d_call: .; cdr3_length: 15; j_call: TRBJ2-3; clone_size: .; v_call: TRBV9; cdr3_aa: CASSVETSAADTQYF; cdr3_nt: TGTGCCAGCAGCGTAGAAACCTCGGCGGCAGATACGCAGTATTTT
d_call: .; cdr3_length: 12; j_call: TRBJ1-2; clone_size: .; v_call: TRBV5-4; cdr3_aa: CASTSPHYGYTF; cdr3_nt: TGTGCCAGCACCAGTCCGCACTATGGCTACACCTTC
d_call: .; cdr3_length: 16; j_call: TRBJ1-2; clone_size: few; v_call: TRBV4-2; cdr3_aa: CASSQDRVRGNYGYTF; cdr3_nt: TGTGCCAGCAGCCAAGATCGGGTTCGGGGGAACTATGGCTACACCTTC
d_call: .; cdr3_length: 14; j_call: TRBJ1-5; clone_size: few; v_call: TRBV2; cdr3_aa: CASMGGKSNQPQHF; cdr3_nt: TGTGCCAGCATGGGGGGGAAGAGCAATCAGCCCCAGCATTTT
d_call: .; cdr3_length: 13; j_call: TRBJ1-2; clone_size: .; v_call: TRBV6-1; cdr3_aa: CASSEPGVWGYTF; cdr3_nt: TGTGCCAGCAGTGAACCCGGGGTGTGGGGCTACACCTTC
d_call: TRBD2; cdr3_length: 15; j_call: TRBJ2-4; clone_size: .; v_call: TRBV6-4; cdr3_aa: CASSPGGGSKNIQYF; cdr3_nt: TGTGCCAGCAGCCCGGGGGGGGGATCCAAAAACATTCAGTACTTC
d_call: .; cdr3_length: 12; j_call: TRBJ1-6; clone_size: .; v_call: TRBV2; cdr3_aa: CASNGFRSPLHF; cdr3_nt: TGTGCCAGCAACGGGTTCCGCTCACCCCTCCACTTT
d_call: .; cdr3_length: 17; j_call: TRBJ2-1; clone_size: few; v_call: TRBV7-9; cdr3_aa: CASSYDPLAEINNEQFF; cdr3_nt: TGTGCCAGCAGTTATGATCCTCTTGCAGAAATAAACAATGAGCAGTTCTTC
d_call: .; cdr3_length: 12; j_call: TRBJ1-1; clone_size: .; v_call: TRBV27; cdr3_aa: CASSFLGSEAFF; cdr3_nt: TGTGCCAGCAGTTTTTTAGGGAGTGAAGCTTTCTTT
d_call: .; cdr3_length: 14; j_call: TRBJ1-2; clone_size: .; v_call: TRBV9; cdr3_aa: CASSVGGHGYGYTF; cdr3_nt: TGTGCCAGCAGCGTAGGGGGGCACGGCTATGGCTACACCTTC
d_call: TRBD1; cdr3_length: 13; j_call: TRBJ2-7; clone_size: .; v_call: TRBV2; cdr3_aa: CASKAGGVYEQYF; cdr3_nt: TGTGCCAGCAAGGCAGGGGGCGTTTACGAGCAGTACTTC
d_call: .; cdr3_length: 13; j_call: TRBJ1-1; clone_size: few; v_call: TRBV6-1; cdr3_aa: CASSGFFGGEAFF; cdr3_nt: TGTGCCAGCAGTGGTTTTTTTGGAGGTGAAGCTTTCTTT
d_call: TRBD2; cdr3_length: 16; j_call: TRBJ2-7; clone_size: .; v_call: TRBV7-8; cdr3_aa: CASSSLVGLGAYEQYF; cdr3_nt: TGTGCCAGCAGCTCGCTGGTGGGACTAGGAGCCTACGAGCAGTACTTC
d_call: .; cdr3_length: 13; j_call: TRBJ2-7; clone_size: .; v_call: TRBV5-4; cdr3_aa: CASSPDNPYEQYF; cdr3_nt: TGTGCCAGCAGCCCTGACAATCCCTACGAGCAGTACTTC
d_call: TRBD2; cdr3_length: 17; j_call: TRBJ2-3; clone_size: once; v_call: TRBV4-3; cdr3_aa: CASSQDNPAGGTDTQYF; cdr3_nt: TGCGCCAGCAGCCAAGATAATCCGGCGGGGGGCACTGATACGCAGTATTTT
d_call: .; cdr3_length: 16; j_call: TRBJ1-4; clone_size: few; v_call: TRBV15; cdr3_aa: CATSKSLSGYNEKLFF; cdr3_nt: TGTGCCACCAGCAAGAGCCTATCAGGATATAATGAAAAACTGTTTTTT
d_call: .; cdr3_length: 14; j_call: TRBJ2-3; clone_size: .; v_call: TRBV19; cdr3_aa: CASSVSSLTDTQYF; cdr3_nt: TGTGCCAGTAGTGTCAGTTCGCTCACAGATACGCAGTATTTT
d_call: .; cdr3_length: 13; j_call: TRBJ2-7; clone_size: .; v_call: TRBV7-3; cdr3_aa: CASSLLLATEQYF; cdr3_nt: TGTGCCAGCAGCTTACTACTAGCCACCGAGCAGTACTTC
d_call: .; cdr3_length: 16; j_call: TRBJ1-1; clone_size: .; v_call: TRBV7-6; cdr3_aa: CASSPTPGGINTEAFF; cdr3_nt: TGTGCCAGCAGCCCCACCCCGGGGGGCATAAACACTGAAGCTTTCTTT
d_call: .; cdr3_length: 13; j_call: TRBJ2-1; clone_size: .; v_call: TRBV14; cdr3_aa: CASSQDGDSEQFF; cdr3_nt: TGTGCCAGCAGCCAAGACGGAGACAGTGAGCAGTTCTTC
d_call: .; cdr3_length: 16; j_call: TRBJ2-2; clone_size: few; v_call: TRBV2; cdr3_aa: CASSADYLANTGELFF; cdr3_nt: TGTGCCAGCAGTGCTGACTACCTCGCGAACACCGGGGAGCTGTTTTTT
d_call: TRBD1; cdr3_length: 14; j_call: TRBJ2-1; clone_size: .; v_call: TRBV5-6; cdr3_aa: CASSSGTGGREQFF; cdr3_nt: TGTGCCAGCAGTTCCGGGACAGGGGGCCGTGAGCAGTTCTTC
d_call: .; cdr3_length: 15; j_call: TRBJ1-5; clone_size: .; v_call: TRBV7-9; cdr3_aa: CASSLGSGSNQPQHF; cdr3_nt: TGTGCCAGCAGCTTAGGCTCGGGGAGTAATCAGCCCCAGCATTTT
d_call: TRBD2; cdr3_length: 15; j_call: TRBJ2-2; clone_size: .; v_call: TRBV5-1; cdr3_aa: CASSFPSGWAGELFF; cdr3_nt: TGCGCCAGCAGCTTCCCTAGCGGGTGGGCCGGGGAGCTGTTTTTT
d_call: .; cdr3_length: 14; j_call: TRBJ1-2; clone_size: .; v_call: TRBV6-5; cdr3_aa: CASSYKGTSDGYTF; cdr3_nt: TGTGCCAGCAGTTACAAGGGGACAAGTGATGGCTACACCTTC
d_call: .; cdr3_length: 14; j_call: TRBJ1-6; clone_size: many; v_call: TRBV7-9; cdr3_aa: CASSTPSAGSPLHF; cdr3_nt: TGTGCCAGCAGTACCCCTTCAGCAGGTTCACCCCTCCACTTT
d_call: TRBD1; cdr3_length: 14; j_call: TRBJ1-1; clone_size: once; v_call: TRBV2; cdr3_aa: CASSRQGMNTEAFF; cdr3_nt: TGTGCCAGCAGTCGACAGGGGATGAACACTGAAGCTTTCTTT
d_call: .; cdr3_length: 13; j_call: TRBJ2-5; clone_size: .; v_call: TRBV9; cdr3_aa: CASSGARAETQYF; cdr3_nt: TGTGCCAGCAGCGGGGCAAGAGCCGAGACCCAGTACTTC
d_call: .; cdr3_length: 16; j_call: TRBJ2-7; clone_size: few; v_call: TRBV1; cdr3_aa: CTSGLAGGPSSYEQYF; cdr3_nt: TGCACCAGCGGACTAGCGGGGGGTCCATCCTCCTACGAGCAGTACTTC
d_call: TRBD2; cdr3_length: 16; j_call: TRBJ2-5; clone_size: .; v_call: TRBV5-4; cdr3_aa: CASSLESSGGQETQYF; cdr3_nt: TGTGCCAGCAGCTTGGAGTCTAGCGGGGGACAAGAGACCCAGTACTTC
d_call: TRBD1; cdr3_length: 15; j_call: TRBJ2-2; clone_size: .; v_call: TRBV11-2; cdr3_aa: CASSPRDRGRRELFF; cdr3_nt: TGTGCCAGCAGCCCCCGGGACAGGGGGCGCAGGGAGCTGTTTTTT
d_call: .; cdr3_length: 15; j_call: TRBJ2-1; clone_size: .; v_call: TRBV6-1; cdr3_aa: CASSEDGQSHNEQFF; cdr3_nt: TGTGCCAGCAGTGAAGATGGACAGTCGCACAATGAGCAGTTCTTC
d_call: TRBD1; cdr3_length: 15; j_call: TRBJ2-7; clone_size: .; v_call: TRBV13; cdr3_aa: CASSLVRGSSYEQYF; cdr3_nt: TGTGCCAGCAGCTTAGTCAGGGGGAGCTCCTACGAGCAGTACTTC
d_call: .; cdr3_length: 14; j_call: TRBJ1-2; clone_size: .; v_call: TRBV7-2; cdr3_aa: CASSTTGTNYGYTF; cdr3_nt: TGTGCCAGCAGTACTACGGGTACTAACTATGGCTACACCTTC
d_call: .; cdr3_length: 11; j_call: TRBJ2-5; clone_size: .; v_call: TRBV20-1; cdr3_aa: CSAMIGETQYF; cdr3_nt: TGCAGTGCGATGATCGGGGAGACCCAGTACTTC
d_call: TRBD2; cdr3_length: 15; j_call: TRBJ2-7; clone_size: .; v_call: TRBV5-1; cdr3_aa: CASSLLTSGAYEQYF; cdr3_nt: TGCGCCAGCAGCTTATTGACTAGCGGTGCCTACGAGCAGTACTTC
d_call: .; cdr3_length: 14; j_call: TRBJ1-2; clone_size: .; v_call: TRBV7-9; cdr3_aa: CASSFSQGIGGYTF; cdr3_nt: TGTGCCAGCAGCTTCTCGCAGGGCATCGGTGGCTACACCTTC
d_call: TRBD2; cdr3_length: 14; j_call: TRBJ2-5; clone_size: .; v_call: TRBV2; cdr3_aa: CASSELAGSGAQYF; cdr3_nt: TGTGCCAGCAGTGAACTAGCGGGGTCCGGGGCCCAGTACTTC
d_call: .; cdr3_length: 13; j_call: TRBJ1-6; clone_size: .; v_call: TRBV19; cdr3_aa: CATGSSYNSPLHF; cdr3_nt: TGTGCCACCGGTAGCTCCTATAATTCACCCCTCCACTTT